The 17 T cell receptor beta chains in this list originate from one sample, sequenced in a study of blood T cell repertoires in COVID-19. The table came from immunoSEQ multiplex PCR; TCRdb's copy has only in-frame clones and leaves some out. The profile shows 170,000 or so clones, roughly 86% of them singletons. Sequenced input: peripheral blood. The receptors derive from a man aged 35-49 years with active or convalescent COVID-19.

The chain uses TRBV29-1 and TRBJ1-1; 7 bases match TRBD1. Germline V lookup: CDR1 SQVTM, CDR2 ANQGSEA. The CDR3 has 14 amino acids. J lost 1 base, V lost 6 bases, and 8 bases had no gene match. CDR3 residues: CSVIAGTANTEAFF. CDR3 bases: TGCAGCGTAATCGCCGGGACAGCGAACACTGAAGCTTTCTTT.

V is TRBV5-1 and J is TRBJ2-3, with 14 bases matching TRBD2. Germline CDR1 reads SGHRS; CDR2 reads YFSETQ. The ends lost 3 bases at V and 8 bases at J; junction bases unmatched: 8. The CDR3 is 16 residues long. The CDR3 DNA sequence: TGCGCCAGCAGCTCGGGACTAGCGGGGGTGTATGGTACGCAGTATTTT. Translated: CASSSGLAGVYGTQYF.

This CDR3 reads CASSMGQGQNQPQHF. Here the CDR3 DNA reads TGTGCCAGCAGCATGGGACAGGGCCAGAATCAGCCCCAGCATTTT. The V gene is TRBV9, the J gene TRBJ1-5; 9 bases match TRBD1. This CDR3 comprises 15 residues. Trimming at V came to 4 bases and at J to 4 bases, leaving 6 bases not matched to a gene. The germline CDR1 and CDR2 sequences are SGDLS and YYNGEE.

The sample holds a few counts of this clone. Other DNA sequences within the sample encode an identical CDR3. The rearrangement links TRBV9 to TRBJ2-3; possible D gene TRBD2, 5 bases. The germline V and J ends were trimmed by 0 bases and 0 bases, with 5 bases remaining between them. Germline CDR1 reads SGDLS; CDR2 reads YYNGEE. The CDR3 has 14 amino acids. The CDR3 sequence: CASSVGTSTDTQYF. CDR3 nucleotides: TGTGCCAGCAGCGTAGGGACTAGCACAGATACGCAGTATTTT.

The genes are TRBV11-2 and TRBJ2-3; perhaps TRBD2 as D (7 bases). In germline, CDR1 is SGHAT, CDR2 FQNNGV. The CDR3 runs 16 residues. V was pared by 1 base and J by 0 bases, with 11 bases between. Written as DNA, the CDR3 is TGTGCCAGCAGCTTAGGAGGGGGGGGTAGCACAGATACGCAGTATTTT. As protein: CASSLGGGGSTDTQYF.

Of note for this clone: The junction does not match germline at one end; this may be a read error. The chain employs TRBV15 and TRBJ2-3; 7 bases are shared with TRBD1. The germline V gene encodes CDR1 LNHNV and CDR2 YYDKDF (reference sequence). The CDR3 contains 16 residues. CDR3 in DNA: TGTGCCACCAGTAGAGAGAGGGGGCGGGTTGGGGATACGCAGTATTTT. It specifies CATSRERGRVGDTQYF.

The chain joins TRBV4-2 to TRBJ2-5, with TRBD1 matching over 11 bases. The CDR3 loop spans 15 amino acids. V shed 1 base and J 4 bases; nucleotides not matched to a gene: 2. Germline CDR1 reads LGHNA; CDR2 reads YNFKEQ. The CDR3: CASSQAGQGVETQYF. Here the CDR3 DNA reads TGTGCCAGCAGCCAAGCGGGACAGGGGGTAGAGACCCAGTACTTC.

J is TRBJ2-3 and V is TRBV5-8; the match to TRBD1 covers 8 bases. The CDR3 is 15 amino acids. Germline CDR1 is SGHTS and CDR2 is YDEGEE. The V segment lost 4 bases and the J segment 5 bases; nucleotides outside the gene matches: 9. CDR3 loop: CASSGGRGHGDTQYF. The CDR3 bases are TGTGCCAGCAGCGGGGGCAGGGGGCATGGAGATACGCAGTATTTT.

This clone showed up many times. The CDR3 DNA reads TGTGCCTGGAGGAAGCGGGGGACTAATGAGCAGTTCTTC. This codes for CAWRKRGTNEQFF. J is TRBJ2-1 and V is TRBV30, with 8 bases that match TRBD2. J gave up 7 bases and V 3 bases, and 5 bases lay outside the gene matches. CDR3 size: 13 residues. In germline, CDR1 is GTSNPN, CDR2 SVGIG (reference sequence).

In nucleotides, the CDR3 is TGTGCCAGCAGTCCGTCGGGGGGTCGGGAGCAGTACTTC. This encodes CASSPSGGREQYF. The chain employs TRBV12-3 or TRBV12-4 and TRBJ2-7; 7 positions match TRBD2. The junction had 8 bases not matched to a gene; V was cut back by 5 bases and J by 7 bases. CDR3 length: 13 amino acids.

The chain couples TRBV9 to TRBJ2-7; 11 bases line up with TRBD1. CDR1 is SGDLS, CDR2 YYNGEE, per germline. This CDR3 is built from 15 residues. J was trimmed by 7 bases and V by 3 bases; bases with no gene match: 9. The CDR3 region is CASSERTGGAGEQYF. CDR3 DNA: TGTGCCAGCAGCGAGAGGACAGGGGGCGCGGGTGAGCAGTACTTC.

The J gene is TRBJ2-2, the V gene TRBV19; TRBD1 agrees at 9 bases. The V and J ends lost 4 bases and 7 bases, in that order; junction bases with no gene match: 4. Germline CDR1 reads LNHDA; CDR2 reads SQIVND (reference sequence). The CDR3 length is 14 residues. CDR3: CASSRGTGNGELFF. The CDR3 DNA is TGTGCCAGTAGTAGAGGGACAGGGAACGGGGAGCTGTTTTTT.

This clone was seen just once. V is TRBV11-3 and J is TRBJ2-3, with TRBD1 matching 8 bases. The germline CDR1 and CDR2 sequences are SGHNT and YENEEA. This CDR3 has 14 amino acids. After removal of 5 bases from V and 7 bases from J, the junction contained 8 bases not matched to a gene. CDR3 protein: CASSADRVANTQYF. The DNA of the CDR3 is TGTGCCAGCAGCGCGGACAGGGTCGCAAATACGCAGTATTTT.

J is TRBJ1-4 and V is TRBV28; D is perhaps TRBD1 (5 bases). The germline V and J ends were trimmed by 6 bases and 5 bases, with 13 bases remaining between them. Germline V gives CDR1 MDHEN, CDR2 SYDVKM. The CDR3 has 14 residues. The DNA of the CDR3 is TGTGCCAGCAGACTCGACAGCGAGAATGAAAAACTGTTTTTT. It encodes CASRLDSENEKLFF.

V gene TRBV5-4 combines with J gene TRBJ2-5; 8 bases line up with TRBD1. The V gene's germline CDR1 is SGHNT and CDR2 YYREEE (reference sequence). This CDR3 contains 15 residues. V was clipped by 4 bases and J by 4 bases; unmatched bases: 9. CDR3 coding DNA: TGTGCCAGCAGCCCCGGAGGACAGGGCGGAGAGACCCAGTACTTC. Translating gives CASSPGGQGGETQYF. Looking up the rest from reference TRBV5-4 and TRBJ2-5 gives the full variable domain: ETGVTQSPTHLIKTRGQQVTLRCSSQSGHNTVSWYQQALGQGPQFIFQYYREEENGRGNFPPRFSGLQFPNYSSELNVNALELDDSALYLCASSPGGQGGETQYFGPGTRLLVL.

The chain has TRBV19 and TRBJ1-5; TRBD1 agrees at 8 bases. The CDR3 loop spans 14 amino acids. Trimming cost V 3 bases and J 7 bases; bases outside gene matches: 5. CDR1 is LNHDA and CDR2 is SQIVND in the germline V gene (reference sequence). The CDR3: CASSIGTGGQPQHF. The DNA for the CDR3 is TGTGCCAGTAGTATCGGGACAGGCGGGCAGCCCCAGCATTTT.

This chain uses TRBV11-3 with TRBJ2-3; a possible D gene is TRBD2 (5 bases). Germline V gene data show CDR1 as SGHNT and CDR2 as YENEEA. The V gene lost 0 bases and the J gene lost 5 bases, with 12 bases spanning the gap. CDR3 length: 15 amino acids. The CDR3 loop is CASSLDEGLRDTQYF. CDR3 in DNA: TGTGCCAGCAGCTTAGATGAGGGTCTTAGAGATACGCAGTATTTT.